The rows below give T cell receptor beta chains drawn from one sample of a study of blood T cells in healthy people across ages. MiXCR, run by TCRdb on the 5' RACE reads, gives a single entry per CDR3 protein. The sample shows about a million distinct CDR3 sequences, roughly half of them seen only once. The sample consisted of blood. The receptors were sampled from a woman in her sixties or seventies in good health. CDR3s include the opening cysteine and the closing phenylalanine or tryptophan. The D gene is left open where the match is weak. Not all rows give a size; the values are once, few, many and, for expanded clones, a class.

V	J	size	D	CDR3	DNA
TRBV20-1	TRBJ1-2	-	-	CSAPGAGSRGYGYTF	TGCAGTGCCCCTGGGGCAGGGTCCCGTGGGTATGGCTACACCTTC
TRBV7-2	TRBJ1-4	-	-	CASSLELGLNEKLFF	TGTGCCAGCAGCTTAGAACTAGGGCTTAATGAAAAACTGTTTTTT
TRBV20-1	TRBJ1-2	-	-	CSAPRGFANYGYTF	TGCAGTGCCCCACGGGGGTTCGCTAACTATGGCTACACCTTC
TRBV6-6	TRBJ2-7	many	-	CASNQGAGVGYEQYF	TGTGCCAGCAATCAGGGGGCGGGAGTGGGCTACGAGCAGTACTTC
TRBV6-2/TRBV6-3	TRBJ1-1	-	-	CASSYAAGSTEAFF	TGTGCCAGCAGTTACGCTGCCGGGAGCACTGAAGCTTTCTTT
TRBV28	TRBJ2-7	-	-	CASSPHGSGEQYF	TGTGCCAGCAGTCCCCATGGAAGTGGGGAGCAGTACTTC
TRBV7-2	TRBJ2-5	many	TRBD1	CASSRRQGWQETQYF	TGTGCCAGCAGCCGCAGACAGGGTTGGCAAGAGACCCAGTACTTC
TRBV9	TRBJ2-1	-	TRBD2	CASSLPSTSVYEQFF	TGTGCCAGCAGCCTTCCTTCGACTAGCGTCTATGAGCAGTTCTTC
TRBV5-1	TRBJ2-1	-	TRBD2	CASSLGLAGGSYNEQFF	TGCGCCAGCAGCTTGGGACTAGCGGGAGGTAGCTACAATGAGCAGTTCTTC
TRBV29-1	TRBJ1-1	-	-	CSVEGTDTGTEAFF	TGCAGCGTTGAAGGGACGGATACCGGCACTGAAGCTTTCTTT
TRBV20-1	TRBJ2-1	-	-	CSARTGGSGNEQFF	TGCAGTGCTAGGACAGGAGGGTCGGGCAATGAGCAGTTCTTC
TRBV20-1	TRBJ2-7	-	TRBD2	CSVSQAGGLITYEQYF	TGCAGTGTTTCTCAAGCGGGAGGCCTGATCACCTACGAGCAGTACTTC
TRBV29-1	TRBJ1-5	-	-	CSVAWGGGLSQHF	TGCAGCGTTGCGTGGGGCGGGGGCTTATCCCAGCATTTT
TRBV6-1	TRBJ2-7	-	-	CASSPRGLGQFSYEQYF	TGTGCCAGCAGCCCCAGAGGTTTAGGACAATTCTCCTACGAGCAGTACTTC
TRBV25-1	TRBJ1-4	-	TRBD1	CACRRGLFEKLFF	TGTGCCTGCCGCAGGGGGCTGTTTGAAAAACTGTTTTTT
TRBV29-1	TRBJ2-3	few	-	CSVDPNTGTDTQYF	TGCAGCGTTGACCCAAATACAGGGACAGATACGCAGTATTTT
TRBV5-5	TRBJ1-2	-	-	CASSLNSNKGYTF	TGTGCCAGCAGCTTGAATTCGAATAAAGGCTACACCTTC
TRBV29-1	TRBJ2-7	-	TRBD2	CSSTVGGTLDEQYF	TGCAGCTCTACGGTGGGGGGGACTTTGGACGAGCAGTACTTC
TRBV7-2	TRBJ2-7	-	-	CASSVGPGPYEQYF	TGTGCCAGCAGCGTGGGCCCAGGGCCCTACGAGCAGTACTTC
TRBV28	TRBJ1-2	-	-	CASQGLDYGYTF	TGTGCCAGCCAGGGACTTGACTATGGCTACACCTTC
TRBV20-1	TRBJ2-3	-	-	CSATSTDTQYF	TGCAGTGCTACTAGCACAGATACGCAGTATTTT
TRBV4-2	TRBJ2-4	-	-	CASSHPSTDVTKNIQYF	TGTGCCAGCAGCCATCCTTCTACGGATGTAACCAAAAACATTCAGTACTTC
TRBV6-2/TRBV6-3	TRBJ2-5	once	TRBD2	CASTRLGGGRAQTQYF	TGTGCCAGCACCCGACTTGGTGGCGGGAGGGCCCAGACCCAGTACTTC
TRBV11-2	TRBJ1-5	few	-	CASSLIRNQPQHF	TGTGCCAGCAGCTTAATTCGGAATCAGCCCCAGCATTTT